This section outlines one TCR beta chain sequence together with its context. The data were taken from a study of cytomegalovirus exposure and HLA in healthy donors. The PCR ran on 60 Vbeta and 13 Jbeta primers. The assay was immunoSEQ multiplex PCR, and TCRdb's table has in-frame clones only and misses some. The sample includes 90,000 to 120,000 clones. Germline-derived CDR1 and CDR2 are ENHRY and SYGVKD. The length of the CDR3 is 14 residues. With 10 bases clipped from V and 5 bases from J, the junction kept 8 bases outside the gene matches. Input material: PBMCs. The sequence derives from a man aged 50 to 60 in good health and CMV-seronegative. The chain carries TRBV10-3 and TRBJ1-6; 7 nucleotides match TRBD1. The CDR3 loop is CATKGAGDNSPLHF. DNA for the CDR3: TGTGCCACAAAGGGGGCAGGGGATAATTCACCCCTCCACTTT.